The TCR beta chain under discussion was sequenced for a study of blood T cell repertoires in COVID-19. TCRdb's copy holds only in-frame clones and misses some; the assay was immunoSEQ multiplex PCR. The sample carries more than 95,000 clones, about 86% recorded once. The CDR3 has 14 residues. Material for sequencing was peripheral blood. The sequence was collected from a woman in her fifties or sixties in a cohort sampled during active or convalescent COVID-19. V gene TRBV21-1 combines with J gene TRBJ1-2; TRBD1 is taken as the D call from the table, unchecked against the DNA. TRBV21-1 represents a pseudogene. CDR3 nucleotides: TGTGCCAGCAGCAAGTCAGGGATAAACTATGGCTACACCTTC. The encoded protein is CASSKSGINYGYTF.